This T cell receptor beta chain was obtained from a study of T cells in women clearing cervical HPV infection. The V gene end was trimmed by 4 bases and the J gene end by 4 bases; junction bases not matched to a gene: 6. Germline V CDR1 and CDR2: MNHNS, SASEGT. This CDR3 spans 16 amino acids. Concerning this clone itself: The CDR3 end lies 3 residues beyond the end of the read and is filled in from the germline J gene.

TCRdb's copy holds only in-frame clones and misses some; the assay was immunoSEQ multiplex PCR. The ten top clones account for around 4%, within a sample of fewer than 40,000 clones. Sequencing input: blood buffy coat. The V and J genes are TRBV6-1 and TRBJ2-1, with 11 nucleotides matching TRBD2. The source is a woman between 18 and 69 years old with a cervical HPV16 infection that either progressed to CIN3+ or cleared (not recorded which). CDR3 bases read: TGTGCCAGCAGTGTCCGAATAGCGGGAGGGTACAATGAG. Translation gives CASSVRIAGGYNE. The CDR3, in full, reads CASSVRIAGGYNEQFF.